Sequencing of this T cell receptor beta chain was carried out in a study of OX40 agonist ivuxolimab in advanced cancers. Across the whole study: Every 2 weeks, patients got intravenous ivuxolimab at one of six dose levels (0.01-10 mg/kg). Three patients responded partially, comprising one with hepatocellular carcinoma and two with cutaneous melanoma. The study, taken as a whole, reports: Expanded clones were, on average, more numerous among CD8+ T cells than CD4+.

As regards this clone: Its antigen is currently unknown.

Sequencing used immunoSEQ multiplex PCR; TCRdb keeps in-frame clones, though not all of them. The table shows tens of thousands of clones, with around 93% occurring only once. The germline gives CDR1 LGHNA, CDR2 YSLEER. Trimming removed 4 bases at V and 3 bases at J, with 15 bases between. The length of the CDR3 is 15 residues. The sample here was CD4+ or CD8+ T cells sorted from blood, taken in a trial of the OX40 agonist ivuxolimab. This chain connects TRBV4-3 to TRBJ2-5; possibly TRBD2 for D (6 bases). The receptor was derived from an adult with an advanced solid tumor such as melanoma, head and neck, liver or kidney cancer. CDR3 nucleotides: TGCGCCAGCAGCCCTGGAGGCGGGGCTGAAGAGACCCAGTACTTC. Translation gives CASSPGGGAEETQYF.